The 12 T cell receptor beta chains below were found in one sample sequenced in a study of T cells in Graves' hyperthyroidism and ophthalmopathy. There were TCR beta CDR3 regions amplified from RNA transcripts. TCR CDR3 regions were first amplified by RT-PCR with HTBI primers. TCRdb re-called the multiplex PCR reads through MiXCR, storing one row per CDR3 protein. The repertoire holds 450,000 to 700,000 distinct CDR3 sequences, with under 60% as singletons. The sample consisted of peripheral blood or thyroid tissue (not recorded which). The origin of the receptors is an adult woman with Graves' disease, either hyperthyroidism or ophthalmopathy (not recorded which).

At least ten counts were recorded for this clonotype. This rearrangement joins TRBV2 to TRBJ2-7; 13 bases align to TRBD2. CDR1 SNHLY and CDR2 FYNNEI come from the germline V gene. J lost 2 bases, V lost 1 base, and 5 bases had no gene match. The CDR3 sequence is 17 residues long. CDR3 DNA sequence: TGTGCCAGCAGTGAAGGACTAGCGGGAGGAAGGGCCTACGAGCAGTACTTC. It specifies CASSEGLAGGRAYEQYF.

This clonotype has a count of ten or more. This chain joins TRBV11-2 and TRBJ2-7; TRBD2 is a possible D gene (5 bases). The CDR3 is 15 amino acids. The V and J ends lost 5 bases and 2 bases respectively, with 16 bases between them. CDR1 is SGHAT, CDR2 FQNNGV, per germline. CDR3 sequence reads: CASSASAEGAYEQYF. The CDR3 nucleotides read TGTGCCAGCAGCGCCAGTGCAGAGGGAGCCTACGAGCAGTACTTC.

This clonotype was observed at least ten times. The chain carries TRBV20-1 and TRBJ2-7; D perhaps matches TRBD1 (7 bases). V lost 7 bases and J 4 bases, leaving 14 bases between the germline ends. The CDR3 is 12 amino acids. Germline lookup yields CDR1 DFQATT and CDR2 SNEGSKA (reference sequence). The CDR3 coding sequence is TGCAGTGGGAGGGGGCCCCGATACGAGCAGTACTTC. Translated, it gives CSGRGPRYEQYF.

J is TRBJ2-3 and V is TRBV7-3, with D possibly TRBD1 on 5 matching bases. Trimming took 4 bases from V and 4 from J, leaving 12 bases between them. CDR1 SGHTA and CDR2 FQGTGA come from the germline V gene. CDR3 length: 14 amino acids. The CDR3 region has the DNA TGTGCCAGCAGCTATGGACAAGACCCAGATACGCAGTATTTT. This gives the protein CASSYGQDPDTQYF.

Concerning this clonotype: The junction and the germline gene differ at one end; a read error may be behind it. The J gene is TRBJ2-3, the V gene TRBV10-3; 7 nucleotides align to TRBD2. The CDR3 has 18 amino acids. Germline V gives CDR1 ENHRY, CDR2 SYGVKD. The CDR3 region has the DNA TGTGCCAGCAGTGAAGGCGTCCAGCGGGGTGGAATTACAGATACGCAGTATTTT. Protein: CASSEGVQRGGITDTQYF.

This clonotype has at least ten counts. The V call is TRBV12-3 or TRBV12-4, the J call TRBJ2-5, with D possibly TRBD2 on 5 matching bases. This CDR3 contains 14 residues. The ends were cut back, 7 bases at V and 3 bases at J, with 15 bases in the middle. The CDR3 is CASTSPGREETQYF. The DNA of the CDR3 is TGTGCCAGCACCTCCCCGGGAAGGGAAGAGACCCAGTACTTC.

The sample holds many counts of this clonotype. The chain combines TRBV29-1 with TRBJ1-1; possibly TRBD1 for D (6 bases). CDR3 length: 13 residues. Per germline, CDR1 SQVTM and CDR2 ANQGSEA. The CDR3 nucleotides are TGCAGGGCTACCGCACAGGGTAACACTGAAGCTTTCTTT. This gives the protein CRATAQGNTEAFF.

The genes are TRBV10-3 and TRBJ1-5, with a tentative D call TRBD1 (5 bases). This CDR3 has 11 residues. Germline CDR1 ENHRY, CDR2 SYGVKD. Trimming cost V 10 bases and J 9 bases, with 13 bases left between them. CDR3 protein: CARDLGVPQHF. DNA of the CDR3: TGTGCCAGGGACCTGGGGGTGCCCCAGCATTTT.

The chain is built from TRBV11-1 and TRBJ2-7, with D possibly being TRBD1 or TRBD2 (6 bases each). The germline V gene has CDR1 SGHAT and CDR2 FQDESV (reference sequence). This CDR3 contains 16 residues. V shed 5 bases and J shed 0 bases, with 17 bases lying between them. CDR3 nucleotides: TGTGCCAGCAGCCCGGAGGGGCAGGGGTTCTCCTACGAGCAGTACTTC. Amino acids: CASSPEGQGFSYEQYF.

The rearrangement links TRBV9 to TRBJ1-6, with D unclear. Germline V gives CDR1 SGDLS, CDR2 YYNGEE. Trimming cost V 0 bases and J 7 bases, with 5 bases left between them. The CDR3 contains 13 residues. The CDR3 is CASSVGENSPLHF. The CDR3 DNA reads TGTGCCAGCAGCGTAGGGGAAAATTCACCCCTCCACTTT. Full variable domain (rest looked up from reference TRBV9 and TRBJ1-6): DSGVTQTPKHLITATGQRVTLRCSPRSGDLSVYWYQQSLDQGLQFLIQYYNGEERAKGNILERFSAQQFPDLHSELNLSSLELGDSALYFCASSVGENSPLHFGNGTRLTVT.

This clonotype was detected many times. The CDR3 DNA sequence: TGTGCCAGCAGCCTGGACACTTGGGAGACCCAGTACTTC. Translated, it gives CASSLDTWETQYF. V gene TRBV28 combines with J gene TRBJ2-5; possibly TRBD1 for D (5 bases). The germline CDR1 and CDR2 sequences are MDHEN and SYDVKM. V was cut by 6 bases and J by 5 bases, with 13 bases left in between. This CDR3 is built from 13 residues.

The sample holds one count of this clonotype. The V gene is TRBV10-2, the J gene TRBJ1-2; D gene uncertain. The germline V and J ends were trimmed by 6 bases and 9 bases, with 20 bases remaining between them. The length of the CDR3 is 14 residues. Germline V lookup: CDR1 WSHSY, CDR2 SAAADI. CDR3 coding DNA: TGCGCCAGCAGACCCGGGCCTGTCGTGTTTCGCTACACCTTC. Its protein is CASRPGPVVFRYTF.